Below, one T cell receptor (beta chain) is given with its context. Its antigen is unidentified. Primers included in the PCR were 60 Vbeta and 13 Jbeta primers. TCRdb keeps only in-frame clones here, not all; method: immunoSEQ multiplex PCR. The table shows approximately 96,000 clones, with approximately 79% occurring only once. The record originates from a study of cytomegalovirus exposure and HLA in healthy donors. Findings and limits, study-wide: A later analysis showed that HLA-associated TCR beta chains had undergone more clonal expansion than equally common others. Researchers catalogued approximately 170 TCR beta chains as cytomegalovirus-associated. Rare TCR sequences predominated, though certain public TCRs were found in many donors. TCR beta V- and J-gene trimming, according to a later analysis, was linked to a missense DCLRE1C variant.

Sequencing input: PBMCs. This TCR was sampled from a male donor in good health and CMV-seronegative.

The CDR3 reads CASRSGQGALSDTEAFF. As DNA, the CDR3 is TGCGCCAGCCGGTCCGGACAGGGGGCTCTGTCGGACACTGAAGCTTTCTTT. This rearrangement joins TRBV5-1 to TRBJ1-1, with 11 bases lining up with TRBD1. Per the germline V gene, CDR1 is SGHRS and CDR2 is YFSETQ. V dropped 7 bases and J dropped 3; count of bases not matched to a gene: 14. The CDR3 covers 17 residues.